The rows below give T cell receptor beta chains drawn from one sample of a study of T cell responses to AZD1222 COVID-19 vaccine. The table came from immunoSEQ multiplex PCR; TCRdb's copy has only in-frame clones and leaves some out. The profile covers approximately 89,000 clones, with 86% appearing a single time and 5.6% taken by the ten largest. Sequencing used peripheral blood, obtained 28 days after the second AZD1222 dose. Receptor source: an adult who received the AZD1222 COVID-19 vaccine. The CDR3 runs from the conserved cysteine through the conserved F or W. The D gene is left open where the match is weak. Expanded clones are given a class, and other clones once, few, many or no size at all.

-	TRBV5-4	-	TRBJ1-2	CASSPEGYGYTF	TGTGCCAGCAGCCCGGAAGGCTATGGCTACACCTTC
-	TRBV6-6	TRBD2	TRBJ2-1	CASSYSGGGSYNEQFF	TGTGCCAGCAGTTACTCCGGGGGGGGGTCCTACAATGAGCAGTTCTTC
-	TRBV5-4	-	TRBJ1-5	CASSLGGVDQPQHF	TGTGCCAGCAGCTTGGGCGGTGTTGATCAGCCCCAGCATTTT
-	TRBV11-2	-	TRBJ1-5	CASSLGGFQPQHF	TGTGCCAGCAGCTTAGGCGGGTTTCAGCCCCAGCATTTT
-	TRBV7-3	TRBD2	TRBJ2-6	CASSLIGSGTSGANVLTF	TGTGCCAGCAGCTTAATTGGTAGCGGGACGTCTGGGGCCAACGTCCTGACTTTC
once	TRBV4-2	-	TRBJ1-2	CASSGDGTYGYTF	TGTGCCAGCAGCGGGGACGGAACCTATGGCTACACCTTC
-	TRBV11-1	TRBD1	TRBJ2-7	CASSRDRSYEQYF	TGTGCCAGCAGCCGGGACAGATCCTACGAGCAGTACTTC
-	TRBV18	TRBD1	TRBJ1-2	CASSPDRGEDYGYTF	TGTGCCAGCTCACCCGACAGGGGAGAGGACTATGGCTACACCTTC
few	TRBV11-3	-	TRBJ1-1	CASKGVNTEAFF	TGTGCCAGCAAGGGAGTGAACACTGAAGCTTTCTTT
-	TRBV2	-	TRBJ1-4	CASSDIRMSEKLFF	TGTGCCAGCAGTGATATCAGAATGAGTGAAAAACTGTTTTTT
-	TRBV12-3/TRBV12-4	-	TRBJ2-6	CASSSSGANVLTF	TGTGCCAGCAGTTCTTCTGGGGCCAACGTCCTGACTTTC
-	TRBV2	-	TRBJ1-5	CASSEQGEQPQHF	TGTGCCAGCAGTGAACAGGGCGAGCAGCCCCAGCATTTT
-	TRBV30	-	TRBJ2-1	CAWSAYNEQFF	TGTGCCTGGAGTGCTTATAATGAGCAGTTCTTC
-	TRBV19	-	TRBJ1-4	CASSRWQAATNEKLFF	TGTGCCAGTAGCCGATGGCAGGCAGCAACTAATGAAAAACTGTTTTTT
-	TRBV9	-	TRBJ1-1	CASSVGGVKRNTEAFF	TGTGCCAGCAGCGTAGGGGGGGTGAAACGAAACACTGAAGCTTTCTTT
-	TRBV13	-	TRBJ2-7	CASSWGWGAVEQYF	TGTGCCAGCAGCTGGGGGTGGGGCGCGGTCGAGCAGTACTTC
few	TRBV6-5	TRBD2	TRBJ2-7	CASSRTSGLYEQYF	TGTGCCAGCAGTCGGACTAGCGGGCTTTACGAGCAGTACTTC
-	TRBV7-9	-	TRBJ1-1	CASSPWRTGRLEAFF	TGTGCCAGCAGCCCTTGGCGAACAGGCCGCCTTGAAGCTTTCTTT
-	TRBV15	-	TRBJ2-7	CATSARGGVGQYF	TGTGCCACCAGCGCAAGAGGGGGGGTCGGGCAGTACTTC
few	TRBV7-9	-	TRBJ2-5	CASSPRGQQETQYF	TGTGCCAGCAGCCCGCGGGGACAGCAAGAGACCCAGTACTTC
-	TRBV10-2	-	TRBJ2-7	CASSGAYEQYF	TGCGCCAGCAGTGGTGCCTACGAGCAGTACTTC
-	TRBV11-2	-	TRBJ1-2	CASSLMAFYGYTF	TGTGCCAGCAGCTTAATGGCGTTCTATGGCTACACCTTC
-	TRBV6-5	-	TRBJ2-3	CASSYRLADTQYF	TGTGCCAGCAGTTACCGACTGGCAGATACGCAGTATTTT
-	TRBV15	-	TRBJ1-2	CATSRDLGRNYGYTF	TGTGCCACCAGCAGAGATCTCGGCAGAAACTATGGCTACACCTTC
-	TRBV28	TRBD1	TRBJ2-7	CASSDPGQALFEQYF	TGTGCCAGCAGTGATCCGGGACAGGCCCTGTTTGAGCAGTACTTC
-	TRBV6-2/TRBV6-3	-	TRBJ1-1	CASSYGRTTEAFF	TGTGCCAGCAGTTACGGCCGAACGACTGAAGCTTTCTTT
-	TRBV7-8	-	TRBJ2-2	CASSLVPNRNTGELFF	TGTGCCAGCAGCTTAGTCCCGAACAGGAACACCGGGGAGCTGTTTTTT
-	TRBV24-1	-	TRBJ2-1	CATSDFGGASSYNEQFF	TGTGCCACCAGTGATTTTGGCGGGGCTAGCTCCTACAATGAGCAGTTCTTC
-	TRBV28	-	TRBJ2-7	CASSSGMGAFYEQYF	TGTGCCAGCAGTTCCGGGATGGGCGCGTTCTACGAGCAGTACTTC
-	TRBV4-3	-	TRBJ1-1	CASSQGLMNTEAFF	TGCGCCAGCAGCCAAGGACTGATGAACACTGAAGCTTTCTTT
-	TRBV6-5	TRBD1	TRBJ1-1	CASRDRGMNTEAFF	TGTGCCAGCAGGGACAGGGGAATGAACACTGAAGCTTTCTTT
once	TRBV5-5	TRBD2	TRBJ2-1	CASSLGLADNNEQFF	TGTGCCAGCAGCTTAGGGCTAGCGGATAACAATGAGCAGTTCTTC
once	TRBV6-5	-	TRBJ2-7	CASSLYEQYF	TGTGCCAGCAGCCTATACGAGCAGTACTTC
-	TRBV20-1	-	TRBJ2-1	CSAPHYNEQFF	TGCAGTGCGCCTCACTACAATGAGCAGTTCTTC
once	TRBV11-2	TRBD1	TRBJ1-3	CASSQSQGRSGNTIYF	TGTGCCAGCAGCCAGTCACAGGGGCGCTCTGGAAACACCATATATTTT
few	TRBV6-2/TRBV6-3	TRBD1	TRBJ2-2	CASSTPGQGRVNTGELFF	TGTGCCAGCAGTACCCCGGGACAGGGGAGGGTGAACACCGGGGAGCTGTTTTTT
-	TRBV11-2	-	TRBJ2-1	CASSLGRTNNEQFF	TGTGCCAGCAGCTTAGGACGGACTAACAATGAGCAGTTCTTC
-	TRBV5-5	-	TRBJ1-4	CASSLVTTNEKLFF	TGTGCCAGCAGCTTGGTAACAACTAATGAAAAACTGTTTTTT
-	TRBV5-6	-	TRBJ1-2	CASRLVGPGGYTF	TGTGCCAGCAGACTAGTAGGGCCTGGGGGCTACACCTTC
-	TRBV5-1	-	TRBJ2-7	CASSVQGYEQYF	TGCGCCAGCAGCGTACAGGGCTACGAGCAGTACTTC
once	TRBV9	TRBD1	TRBJ1-4	CASSVSPDRVHPRLFF	TGTGCCAGCAGCGTTTCCCCGGACAGGGTCCATCCTAGGCTGTTTTTT
-	TRBV6-5	TRBD1	TRBJ2-7	CASSLVQQGDEQYF	TGTGCCAGCAGTTTAGTCCAACAGGGGGACGAGCAGTACTTC
-	TRBV5-1	-	TRBJ1-2	CASSLGSDYGYTF	TGCGCCAGCAGCTTGGGCAGTGACTATGGCTACACCTTC
-	TRBV5-1	-	TRBJ2-2	CASSLAGVGTGELFF	TGCGCCAGCAGCTTGGCGGGAGTCGGCACCGGGGAGCTGTTTTTT
-	TRBV18	-	TRBJ1-5	CASSRSGLKQPQHF	TGTGCCAGCTCACGATCGGGACTAAAACAGCCCCAGCATTTT
-	TRBV19	-	TRBJ1-5	CASSKRGGENQPQHF	TGTGCCAGTAGCAAGAGAGGGGGAGAGAATCAGCCCCAGCATTTT
-	TRBV7-2	TRBD2	TRBJ2-2	CASSPSGMNTGELFF	TGTGCCAGCAGCCCTAGCGGGATGAACACCGGGGAGCTGTTTTTT
-	TRBV2	-	TRBJ1-6	CASSEKAGRYSPLHF	TGTGCCAGCAGTGAAAAGGCCGGGCGGTATTCACCCCTCCACTTT
few	TRBV28	-	TRBJ2-1	CASSFSQFFGLVNEQFF	TGTGCCAGCAGTTTTAGTCAGTTTTTTGGTCTCGTCAATGAGCAGTTCTTC
-	TRBV20-1	-	TRBJ2-5	CSASQPVGRQETQYF	TGCAGTGCCAGTCAGCCCGTGGGCAGACAAGAGACCCAGTACTTC
once	TRBV18	-	TRBJ1-3	CASSPVGATGNTIYF	TGTGCCAGCTCACCAGTTGGAGCGACTGGAAACACCATATATTTT
-	TRBV20-1	TRBD1	TRBJ1-4	CSASRRQGASNEKLFF	TGCAGTGCTAGTCGGCGACAGGGGGCCTCTAATGAAAAACTGTTTTTT
-	TRBV7-9	-	TRBJ1-2	CASSLGGTANYGYTF	TGTGCCAGCAGCTTAGGTGGGACGGCTAACTATGGCTACACCTTC
-	TRBV9	-	TRBJ1-2	CASSVGTVLYGYTF	TGTGCCAGCAGCGTAGGAACAGTCCTATATGGCTACACCTTC